The T cell receptor (beta chain) under discussion was sequenced for a study of T cell changes during pregnancy in multiple sclerosis. This table comes from immunoSEQ multiplex PCR, and its TCRdb copy is limited to in-frame clones, with some not included. The table records about 59,000 clones, roughly 92% of them present only once. The CDR3 contains 16 residues. J lost 3 bases, V lost 5 bases, and 10 bases had no gene match. Looked up from germline, CDR1 is SGHVS and CDR2 is FQNEAQ. The chain carries TRBV7-8 and TRBJ2-5; 9 nucleotides align to TRBD2. The material was peripheral blood, obtained in the third trimester of pregnancy. The clonotype comes from a female donor in good health, enrolled as a control in a pregnancy study. The CDR3: CASSPKGPSGEETQYF. The CDR3 DNA sequence: TGTGCCAGCAGCCCAAAAGGGCCTAGCGGGGAAGAGACCCAGTACTTC. Complete variable domain (other parts from reference TRBV7-8 and TRBJ2-5): GAGVSQSPRYKVAKRGQDVALRCDPISGHVSLFWYQQALGQGPEFLTYFQNEAQLDKSGLPSDRFFAERPEGSVSTLKIQRTQQEDSAVYLCASSPKGPSGEETQYFGPGTRLLVL.